A selection of T cell receptor beta chains follows, all from one sample in a study of blood T cell repertoires in COVID-19. Generated by immunoSEQ multiplex PCR, the TCRdb table keeps only in-frame clones and is missing some. The data show a few hundred thousand clones, 70% to 90% seen once. Sequenced input: peripheral blood. The receptors here all came from a human donor in a cohort sampled during active COVID-19. CDR3s include the opening cysteine and the closing phenylalanine or tryptophan. A D gene is named only where the DNA matches it firmly. Size is stated for part of the rows, as once, few or many counts, or as a class when the clone is expanded.

d_gene	v_gene	j_gene	abundance	CDR3aa	CDR3nt
NA	TRBV27	TRBJ1-2	NA	CASSSLEGAPPGYTF	TGTGCCAGCAGCTCCCTCGAGGGCGCGCCTCCTGGCTACACCTTC
NA	TRBV30	TRBJ1-2	once	CAYAGTPLNYGYTF	TGTGCCTACGCCGGGACACCTCTCAATTATGGCTACACCTTC
TRBD1	TRBV10-3	TRBJ2-4	NA	CAISDLGQGESKNIQYF	TGTGCCATCAGTGACTTGGGGCAGGGGGAATCCAAAAACATTCAGTACTTC
TRBD1	TRBV9	TRBJ1-3	NA	CASSPMDRVGGNTIYF	TGTGCCAGCAGCCCGATGGACAGGGTGGGTGGAAACACCATATATTTT
NA	TRBV12-3/TRBV12-4	TRBJ1-2	NA	CASSYIFGGYTF	TGTGCCAGCAGTTATATTTTCGGTGGCTACACCTTC
TRBD1	TRBV15	TRBJ2-3	NA	CAIEPGQGFTDTQYF	TGTGCCATCGAACCGGGACAGGGATTCACAGATACGCAGTATTTT
TRBD1	TRBV30	TRBJ2-7	NA	CAWRNIRTGGYEQYF	TGTGCCTGGAGAAATATAAGGACAGGGGGTTACGAGCAGTACTTC
NA	TRBV12-3/TRBV12-4	TRBJ1-5	NA	CASSPLLNQPQHF	TGTGCCAGCAGTCCCCTCCTAAATCAGCCCCAGCATTTT
NA	TRBV2	TRBJ1-6	NA	CASSPRAQFYNSPLHF	TGTGCCAGCAGCCCGAGGGCGCAGTTCTATAATTCACCCCTCCACTTT
TRBD2	TRBV25-1	TRBJ2-3	once	CASSSSGATDTQYF	TGTGCCAGCAGTAGTAGCGGGGCCACAGATACGCAGTATTTT
TRBD1	TRBV7-3	TRBJ1-2	NA	CASSLTGGQGGGGYTF	TGTGCCAGCAGCTTAACGGGGGGACAGGGAGGTGGCGGCTACACCTTC
NA	TRBV29-1	TRBJ1-1	NA	CSVHRVLNTEAFF	TGCAGCGTCCACAGGGTTCTGAACACTGAAGCTTTCTTT
NA	TRBV20-1	TRBJ1-1	NA	CSASRTEAFF	TGCAGTGCTAGTCGGACTGAAGCTTTCTTT
NA	TRBV30	TRBJ1-1	NA	CAWERRRAEAFF	TGTGCCTGGGAGAGGAGGAGGGCTGAAGCTTTCTTT
NA	TRBV10-3	TRBJ1-1	NA	CAISEARAGDTEAFF	TGTGCCATCAGTGAGGCGCGGGCTGGGGACACTGAAGCTTTCTTT
NA	TRBV19	TRBJ2-5	few	CASSIKAGPETQYF	TGTGCCAGTAGTATAAAGGCGGGGCCAGAGACCCAGTACTTC
TRBD1	TRBV19	TRBJ1-2	NA	CASTTGGSNGYTF	TGTGCCAGTACCACAGGGGGCTCAAATGGCTACACCTTC
TRBD1	TRBV18	TRBJ1-1	once	CASHRTGGQVGAFF	TGTGCCAGCCACAGAACAGGGGGACAGGTCGGAGCTTTCTTT
TRBD1	TRBV9	TRBJ1-1	NA	CASSGRDRDWANTEAFF	TGTGCCAGCAGCGGCCGGGACAGGGATTGGGCGAACACTGAAGCTTTCTTT
NA	TRBV3-1/TRBV3-2	TRBJ2-7	NA	CASSQDRGTYEQYF	TGTGCCAGCAGCCAAGATAGAGGTACCTACGAGCAGTACTTC
TRBD1	TRBV5-1	TRBJ1-1	NA	CASSPGTVNTEAFF	TGCGCCAGCAGCCCGGGGACAGTGAACACTGAAGCTTTCTTT
NA	TRBV19	TRBJ1-2	NA	CASSWARGVYGYTF	TGTGCCAGTAGTTGGGCCAGGGGTGTCTATGGCTACACCTTC
TRBD2	TRBV10-1	TRBJ2-1	NA	CASSEREFRGVPYNEQFF	TGCGCCAGCAGTGAGCGGGAATTCCGGGGGGTTCCCTACAATGAGCAGTTCTTC
NA	TRBV3-1/TRBV3-2	TRBJ1-1	NA	CASSGQRRSEAFF	TGTGCCAGCAGCGGCCAGAGGAGATCTGAAGCTTTCTTT
TRBD1	TRBV5-1	TRBJ1-1	NA	CASSPQGVQAFF	TGCGCCAGCAGCCCTCAGGGGGTTCAAGCTTTCTTT
NA	TRBV2	TRBJ1-1	few	CASRQTGTEAFF	TGTGCCAGCAGGCAGACAGGAACTGAAGCTTTCTTT
NA	TRBV25-1	TRBJ2-4	NA	CASSDAGMAKNIQYF	TGTGCCAGCAGTGACGCAGGGATGGCCAAAAACATTCAGTACTTC
NA	TRBV5-1	TRBJ2-7	NA	CASSFLGQSGEQYF	TGCGCCAGCAGCTTTTTAGGGCAGTCGGGGGAGCAGTACTTC
NA	TRBV5-5	TRBJ2-2	NA	CASSFEGPGELFF	TGTGCCAGCAGCTTCGAGGGCCCCGGGGAGCTGTTTTTT
NA	TRBV9	TRBJ1-4	NA	CASSPEGRNEKLFF	TGTGCCAGCAGCCCCGAGGGGAGGAATGAAAAACTGTTTTTT
NA	TRBV11-1	TRBJ1-1	NA	CASSLGYEGDTEAFF	TGTGCCAGCAGCTTAGGGTACGAGGGTGACACTGAAGCTTTCTTT
NA	TRBV30	TRBJ1-6	NA	CAWGRGDPNSPLHF	TGTGCCTGGGGTCGGGGGGATCCTAATTCACCCCTCCACTTT
NA	TRBV14	TRBJ1-1	NA	CASSQGTFPNTEAFF	TGTGCCAGCAGCCAGGGGACATTCCCGAACACTGAAGCTTTCTTT
TRBD1	TRBV27	TRBJ1-2	NA	CASRPGTGIYGYTF	TGTGCCAGCAGGCCCGGGACAGGAATTTATGGCTACACCTTC
NA	TRBV5-6	TRBJ1-2	NA	CASSFAYDTNYGYTF	TGTGCCAGCAGCTTTGCTTACGACACTAACTATGGCTACACCTTC
NA	TRBV13	TRBJ1-2	NA	CASSPHGGYGYTF	TGTGCCAGCAGCCCTCATGGCGGCTATGGCTACACCTTC
NA	TRBV19	TRBJ2-4	NA	CASSDRSLAKNIQYF	TGTGCCAGTAGTGACAGATCCTTAGCCAAAAACATTCAGTACTTC
TRBD1	TRBV6-5	TRBJ1-2	NA	CASSTGGWNYGYTF	TGTGCCAGCAGTACAGGGGGCTGGAACTATGGCTACACCTTC
NA	TRBV7-2	TRBJ1-2	NA	CASSPREGLPGYTF	TGTGCCAGCTCCCCGCGCGAGGGTCTCCCTGGCTACACCTTC
TRBD2	TRBV29-1	TRBJ2-7	NA	CSVLYDRAGGSYEQYF	TGCAGCGTCCTTTATGATAGGGCGGGGGGCTCCTACGAGCAGTACTTC
TRBD1	TRBV7-9	TRBJ1-6	NA	CASSLVSGGRGQSPLHF	TGTGCCAGCAGCTTAGTATCCGGTGGTAGGGGGCAATCACCCCTCCACTTT
TRBD2	TRBV10-3	TRBJ2-3	NA	CAISVPPTSGVGDTQYF	TGTGCCATCAGTGTCCCTCCGACTAGCGGGGTTGGGGATACGCAGTATTTT
NA	TRBV29-1	TRBJ1-2	NA	CSVVRGSSYGYTF	TGCAGCGTTGTTAGGGGGTCTAGCTATGGCTACACCTTC
NA	TRBV15	TRBJ2-1	NA	CATSRVGSSYNEQFF	TGTGCCACCAGCAGAGTTGGGAGCTCCTACAATGAGCAGTTCTTC
NA	TRBV24-1	TRBJ2-7	few	CATSRYEQYF	TGTGCCACCAGTCGTTACGAGCAGTACTTC
TRBD1	TRBV3-1/TRBV3-2	TRBJ1-2	NA	CASSSRRTGENYGYTF	TGTGCCAGCAGCTCGCGCCGGACAGGGGAAAACTATGGCTACACCTTC
TRBD1	TRBV18	TRBJ2-7	NA	CASSSGTGSYEQYF	TGTGCCAGCTCATCCGGGACAGGGTCCTACGAGCAGTACTTC
TRBD1	TRBV10-3	TRBJ1-2	NA	CASRTGGNYGYTF	TGTGCCAGTCGGACAGGAGGGAACTATGGCTACACCTTC
NA	TRBV20-1	TRBJ1-1	NA	CSARVAPEAFF	TGCAGTGCTAGAGTGGCTCCTGAAGCTTTCTTT
NA	TRBV9	TRBJ2-7	NA	CASSVAGSRAIGEQYF	TGTGCCAGCAGCGTAGCAGGGTCAAGAGCAATAGGCGAGCAGTACTTC
TRBD2	TRBV7-6	TRBJ2-5	NA	CASSPRLAGEGVTQYF	TGTGCCAGCAGCCCCAGACTAGCGGGCGAGGGAGTGACCCAGTACTTC
NA	TRBV6-1	TRBJ1-3	NA	CASSEEVRGVSGNTIYF	TGTGCCAGCAGTGAAGAAGTTCGGGGGGTCTCTGGAAACACCATATATTTT
NA	TRBV6-5	TRBJ2-3	few	CASSPTRTRDTQYF	TGTGCCAGCAGCCCAACTAGGACTCGCGATACGCAGTATTTT
TRBD1	TRBV12-3/TRBV12-4	TRBJ1-1	NA	CASSDRGTEAFF	TGTGCCAGCAGCGACAGGGGCACTGAAGCTTTCTTT
NA	TRBV5-1	TRBJ2-7	NA	CASSLGQDNYEQYF	TGCGCCAGCAGCTTGGGACAGGATAACTACGAGCAGTACTTC
NA	TRBV12-3/TRBV12-4	TRBJ2-1	NA	CASSYINEQFF	TGTGCCAGCAGTTACATCAATGAGCAGTTCTTC
NA	TRBV7-9	TRBJ2-7	NA	CASSGQKSYEQYF	TGTGCCAGCAGCGGACAGAAGTCCTACGAGCAGTACTTC
NA	TRBV27	TRBJ2-1	NA	CASSPRGGFRNEQFF	TGTGCCAGCAGTCCCCGCGGGGGCTTTAGGAATGAGCAGTTCTTC
NA	TRBV5-1	TRBJ2-7	NA	CASSKNQGNEQYF	TGCGCCAGCAGCAAAAACCAGGGGAACGAGCAGTACTTC